Sequencing of this T cell receptor (beta chain) was carried out in a study of T cell repertoires in ileal Crohn's disease. About the research overall: At postoperative colonoscopy, neoterminal ileum biopsies were taken as M6. Whole-study results and caveats: Active smokers at surgery had more clonal expansions than non-smokers. Endoscopic recurrence occurred in every patient whose clonality exceeded 26.8%.

This clone was detected only a few times. Its antigen remains unknown. Sample time point: neoterminal ileum biopsy at postoperative endoscopy, about 6 months after surgery. Assay: immunoSEQ multiplex PCR; the TCRdb copy retains only in-frame clones and omits some. The sample comprises about 11,000 clones, about two thirds of which are singletons, and approximately 7.7% rests with the top ten. The CDR3 length is 15 residues. The junction had 6 bases not matched to a gene; V was cut back by 5 bases and J by 5 bases. The germline V gene encodes CDR1 SEHNR and CDR2 FQNEAQ (reference sequence). The V call is TRBV7-9, the J call TRBJ2-1, with 10 nucleotides matching TRBD2. This clonotype was sampled from an adult with Crohn's disease. The sequenced material came from ileal tissue. The chain's CDR3 is CASSLTSGADNEQFF. The CDR3, as DNA: TGTGCCAGCAGCCTAACTAGCGGGGCCGACAATGAGCAGTTCTTC.